This T cell receptor (beta chain) was identified during a study of control samples from healthy donors and cancer patients. This CDR3 comprises 15 residues. The germline V and J ends were trimmed by 4 bases and 3 bases, with 14 bases remaining between them. Germline loops: CDR1 SGDLS, CDR2 YYNGEE. Produced via immunoSEQ multiplex PCR; TCRdb's table is partial and in-frame only. This sample yields 170,000 or so clones, of which 90% to 95% are seen a single time; over 1.1% belongs to the top ten. Sample: blood. This sequence was found in a man between 18 and 29 years old in good health. This rearrangement joins TRBV9 to TRBJ1-5, with a possible D match to TRBD1 (5 bases). The CDR3 is CASSPGPLFNQPQHF. In nucleotides, the CDR3 is TGTGCCAGCAGCCCGGGACCCTTGTTCAATCAGCCCCAGCATTTT.